This T cell receptor (beta chain) was identified during a study of low-dose radiotherapy and immunotherapy resistance in tumors. Across the study: Cohort 1 received 0.5 Gy per fraction every 2 weeks, totaling 6.5 Gy.

Gene-specific TRAV and TRBV primers were used for first-strand cDNA, covering alpha and beta chains. Both a constant-region primer and a V-primer adapter served to amplify TCRs across 15 to 20 PCR cycles. TCRdb re-called the reads with MiXCR, one entry per CDR3 protein. This table holds tens of thousands of distinct CDR3 sequences, 20% to 25% found once. As to time point: after trial treatment. Described treatment: LDRT plus nivolumab, ipilimumab, low-dose cyclophosphamide and aspirin (RACIN trial). Nivolumab, ipilimumab, aspirin, low-dose cyclophosphamide and low-dose radiotherapy were all administered to the donors. This clonotype was detected ten times or more. Material: PBMCs, obtained after low-dose radiotherapy plus immunotherapy. The receptor comes from a female donor with ovarian cancer.

CDR3 protein: CASSQRTGGPSEQPQHF. The CDR3 bases are TGTGCCAGCAGCCAAAGGACAGGGGGCCCTTCGGAGCAGCCCCAGCATTTT. The rearrangement uses TRBV3-1 and TRBJ1-5, with 11 nucleotides matching TRBD1. Germline V lookup: CDR1 LGHDT, CDR2 YNNKEL (reference sequence). V was clipped by 2 bases and J by 7 bases; unmatched bases: 10. This CDR3 has 17 amino acids.